The 3 T cell receptor beta chains given below trace back to one sample, sequenced in a study of blood T cell repertoires in COVID-19 (dated by TCRdb to about 2020). Libraries came from the immunoSEQ multiplex PCR assay. This is the immuneACCESS table as TCRdb keeps it, with only in-frame sequences that have V and J called. A part of the clones is gone; compared with another copy, unresolved V genes explain less than half, and the rest is unexplained. The sample table lists more than 250,000 clones, more than 85% of them with a count of one. The ten largest clones add up to about 18% of the sample. What was sequenced was PBMCs or T cells enriched from blood (not recorded which). The receptors here all came from a woman in her 30s who had recovered from COVID-19.

The V gene is TRBV7-8, the J gene TRBJ2-5; D is uncertain. The CDR3 has 14 amino acids. The germline V gene has CDR1 SGHVS and CDR2 FQNEAQ. The ends were cut back, 1 base at V and 5 bases at J, with 11 bases in the middle. CDR3 residues: CASSLVIFGETQYF. The CDR3 DNA reads TGTGCCAGCAGCTTAGTGATCTTCGGGGAGACCCAGTACTTC.

The rearrangement joins TRBV5-6 to TRBJ2-7; 12 nucleotides line up with TRBD2. The CDR3 consists of 16 residues. The germline CDR1 and CDR2 sequences are SGHDT and YYEEEE. Unmatched junction bases numbered 7, after V lost 4 bases and J lost 2 bases. The CDR3 loop is CASSGGLAGPTYEQYF. CDR3 nucleotides: TGTGCCAGCAGCGGCGGACTAGCGGGGCCAACCTACGAGCAGTACTTC.

The chain combines TRBV2 with TRBJ1-2; D perhaps matches TRBD1 (6 bases). CDR3 size: 12 residues. Per germline, CDR1 SNHLY and CDR2 FYNNEI. V was pared by 6 bases and J by 6 bases, with 11 bases between. The CDR3 sequence is CASRQGLHGYTF. CDR3 DNA: TGTGCCAGCAGACAGGGTTTACATGGCTACACCTTC. Looking up the rest from reference TRBV2 and TRBJ1-2 gives the full variable domain: EPEVTQTPSHQVTQMGQEVILRCVPISNHLYFYWYRQILGQKVEFLVSFYNNEISEKSEIFDDQFSVERPDGSNFTLKIRSTKLEDSAMYFCASRQGLHGYTFGSGTRLTVV.